The T cell receptor (beta chain) under discussion was sequenced for a study of technical replicates of blood from a handful of donors. Profiled with immunoSEQ multiplex PCR; TCRdb holds only in-frame clones, not every one. This table holds 15,000 to 20,000 clones, roughly 87% found once. This TCR came from a human donor in good health. Sequencing was done on a sample of PBMCs.

The CDR3 DNA is TGTGCCAGCAGCCCCTGGAGGTCCTCAAACACCGGGGAGCTGTTTTTT. This codes for CASSPWRSSNTGELFF. V and J are TRBV9 and TRBJ2-2, with a weak D call TRBD2 (5 bases). Germline CDR1 reads SGDLS; CDR2 reads YYNGEE. The V gene lost 4 bases and the J gene lost 2 bases, with 15 bases spanning the gap. This CDR3 is 16 amino acids long.